This TCR beta chain was retrieved from a study of CD8+ T cells in alopecia areata. Study overall: It was 6 to 18 months of tofacitinib, and then there were 6 months off drug.

The V and J ends lost 6 bases and 0 bases, in that order; junction bases with no gene match: 8. This CDR3 comprises 15 residues. Germline CDR1 is SEHNR and CDR2 is FQNEAQ (reference sequence). Following extraction, RNA underwent reverse transcription to cDNA, which served as the sequencing template. Sequencing was performed with immunoSEQ multiplex PCR; in TCRdb, only in-frame clones are kept and a portion is missing. The sample lists 90,000 to 100,000 clones, roughly three fifths occurring once. Described treatment: oral pan-JAK inhibitor, 5-10 mg twice daily. This clone was found a few times. The source material was CD8+ T cells sorted from blood, sampled at week 4, from a patient treated with tofacitinib. V usage is TRBV7-9 and J usage is TRBJ2-7; the match to TRBD1 covers 7 bases. The TCR originated in a human donor with alopecia areata. The CDR3 sequence is CASSHGDSGSYEQYF. The CDR3 nucleotides read TGTGCCAGCAGTCACGGGGACAGCGGCTCCTACGAGCAGTACTTC.